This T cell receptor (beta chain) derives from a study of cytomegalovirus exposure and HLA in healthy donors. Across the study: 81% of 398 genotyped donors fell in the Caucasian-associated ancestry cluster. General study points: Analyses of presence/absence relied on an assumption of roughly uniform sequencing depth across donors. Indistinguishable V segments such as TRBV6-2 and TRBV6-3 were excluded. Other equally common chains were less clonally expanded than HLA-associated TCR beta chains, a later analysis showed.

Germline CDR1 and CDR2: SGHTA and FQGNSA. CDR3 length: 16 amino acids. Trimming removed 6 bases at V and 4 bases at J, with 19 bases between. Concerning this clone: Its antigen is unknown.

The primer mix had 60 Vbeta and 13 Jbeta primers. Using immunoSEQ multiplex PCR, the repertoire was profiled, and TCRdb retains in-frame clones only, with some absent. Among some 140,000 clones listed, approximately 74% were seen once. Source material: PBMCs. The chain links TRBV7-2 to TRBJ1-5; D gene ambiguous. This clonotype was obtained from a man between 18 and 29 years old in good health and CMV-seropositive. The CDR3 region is CASSPNVGDKNQPQHF. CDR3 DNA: TGTGCCAGCAGTCCTAACGTCGGGGATAAGAATCAGCCCCAGCATTTT.